This passage covers 14 T cell receptor beta chains from one sample sequenced in a study of T-cell memory formation after mild COVID-19. TCRdb itself ran the 5' RACE reads through MiXCR, one entry per CDR3 protein. The sample has 250,000 to 350,000 distinct CDR3 sequences; approximately 19% are singletons. The sample consisted of PBMCs or a T cell subset sorted from them (not recorded which). The receptors were gathered from a man younger than 35 who had mild COVID-19 (a few samples of this study predate the infection). Cell type and time point are not known.

This clonotype was observed at least ten times. The gene calls are TRBV6-5 and TRBJ1-2; TRBD1 matches 10 bases. Losses at the gene ends were 11 bases for V and 4 bases for J; bases not matched to a gene: 1. Per the germline V gene, CDR1 is MNHEY and CDR2 is SVGAGI. The CDR3 contains 11 residues. In DNA form, the CDR3 reads TGTGCCGGGACAGGGGTCTATGGCTACACCTTC. This translates into CAGTGVYGYTF.

This clonotype was seen more than once but under ten times. The rearrangement links TRBV15 to TRBJ2-1, with D maybe TRBD2 (7 bases). The CDR3 contains 13 residues. Germline lookup yields CDR1 LNHNV and CDR2 YYDKDF (reference sequence). V shed 3 bases and J shed 8 bases, with 11 bases lying between them. The CDR3 DNA follows: TGTGCCACCAGCAGCCGAGGGGGGGATGAGCAGTTCTTC. This codes for CATSSRGGDEQFF.

This clonotype was seen a handful of times. This chain connects TRBV5-1 to TRBJ2-1; D might be TRBD2 (6 bases). With 7 bases removed from V and 5 bases from J, the gap between germline ends came to 16 bases. The CDR3 totals 14 residues. Germline V lookup: CDR1 SGHRS, CDR2 YFSETQ. In nucleotides, the CDR3 is TGCGCCAGCGCCGAGGGGCGCGGGGACAATGAGCAGTTCTTC. This encodes CASAEGRGDNEQFF.

This sequence joins TRBV21-1 and TRBJ2-7; TRBD1 is the table's D call and was not checked against the DNA. TRBV21-1 is a pseudogene segment. This CDR3 contains 10 residues. The CDR3 sequence is CASSGEEQYF. The CDR3 bases are TGTGCCAGCTCGGGGGAGGAGCAGTACTTC.

The chain has TRBV3-1 and TRBJ2-1; D gene ambiguous. Deletions cut 1 base from V and 7 bases from J, with 11 bases between. The CDR3 has 14 residues. Germline CDR1 is LGHDT and CDR2 is YNNKEL (reference sequence). CDR3: CASSQGWSVNEQFF. CDR3 sequence (DNA): TGTGCCAGCAGCCAAGGGTGGAGTGTAAATGAGCAGTTCTTC.

This clonotype has a handful of counts. The rearrangement uses TRBV4-1 and TRBJ2-5, with D uncertain. The germline V gene encodes CDR1 MGHRA and CDR2 YSYEKL. V lost 1 base and J lost 4, with 13 bases in between. This CDR3 is built from 15 residues. CDR3 loop: CASSQVVVLLETQYF. The CDR3 DNA sequence: TGCGCCAGCAGCCAAGTTGTCGTACTTTTAGAGACCCAGTACTTC.

This clonotype was seen only a few times. The CDR3, as DNA: TGTGCCAGCAGTTTGACGGGTAGAATTTCACCCCTCCACTTT. Protein product: CASSLTGRISPLHF. The chain is built from TRBV27 and TRBJ1-6; D is unclear. This CDR3 has 14 amino acids. Germline V gene sequence: CDR1 MNHEY, CDR2 SMNVEV (reference sequence). Between the trimmed V and J ends, which lost 3 bases and 9 bases, there was a span of 12 bases.

Only a few counts were recorded for this clonotype. J is TRBJ2-5 and V is TRBV4-2; TRBD2 aligns across 7 bases. V shed 2 bases and J 3 bases; nucleotides not matched to a gene: 6. The CDR3 spans 15 residues. Germline-derived CDR1 and CDR2 are LGHNA and YNFKEQ. DNA for the CDR3: TGTGCCAGCAGCCAAATGCTAGCGGTGGAAGAGACCCAGTACTTC. Translating it yields CASSQMLAVEETQYF.

V is TRBV20-1 and J is TRBJ1-5; D gene unclear. Trimming took off 5 bases at V and 2 bases at J, with 7 bases between the two ends. Germline loops: CDR1 DFQATT, CDR2 SNEGSKA (reference sequence). The CDR3 has 12 residues. This chain's CDR3 is CSAGRRNQPQHF. In DNA, the CDR3 is TGCAGTGCTGGACGTCGCAATCAGCCCCAGCATTTT.

Comments on this clonotype: A read error may produce the germline difference seen at one junction end. The genes are TRBV7-2 and TRBJ2-7; perhaps D is TRBD1 or TRBD2 (6 bases each). This CDR3 has 14 residues. Germline CDR1 is SGHTA and CDR2 is FQGNSA. CDR3 sequence: CASGLDGGPYEQYF. Here the CDR3 DNA reads TGTGCCAGCGGCTTAGATGGGGGGCCCTACGAGCAGTACTTC. The variable domain in full, completed from reference TRBV7-2 and TRBJ2-7, reads GAGVSQSPSNKVTEKGKDVELRCDPISGHTALYWYRQSLGQGLEFLIYFQGNSAPDKSGLPSDRFSAERTGGSVSTLTIQRTQQEDSAVYLCASGLDGGPYEQYFGPGTRLTVT.

This rearrangement joins TRBV28 to TRBJ1-3; 7 nucleotides agree with TRBD1. CDR3 size: 18 residues. From germline, CDR1 is MDHEN and CDR2 SYDVKM. V was clipped by 3 bases and J by 0 bases; unmatched bases: 11. The CDR3 DNA sequence: TGTGCCAGCAGTTTGGATACAGGGGCCAGGAGCTCTGGAAACACCATATATTTT. Translated: CASSLDTGARSSGNTIYF.

V is TRBV20-1 and J is TRBJ1-4; D ambiguous. Trimming shortened V by 4 bases and J by 0 bases, and 18 bases separated the two germline ends. CDR3 length equals 17 residues. CDR1 is DFQATT, CDR2 SNEGSKA, per germline (reference sequence). CDR3 protein: CSATRASGWATNEKLFF. CDR3 sequence (DNA): TGCAGTGCTACGCGGGCGTCAGGCTGGGCAACTAATGAAAAACTGTTTTTT.

The table lists this clonotype with a few counts. This sequence joins TRBV5-1 and TRBJ2-1; D is possibly TRBD2 (6 bases). The CDR3 is 16 residues long. Germline-derived CDR1 and CDR2 are SGHRS and YFSETQ. The V and J ends lost 1 base and 9 bases respectively, with 20 bases between them. The DNA for the CDR3 is TGCGCCAGCAGCTTGAACCTCCTAGCGTCGATCGGTGAGCAGTTCTTC. It is translated as CASSLNLLASIGEQFF.

This chain uses TRBV5-1 with TRBJ2-1, with 12 nucleotides matching TRBD2. CDR1 is SGHRS and CDR2 is YFSETQ in the germline V gene. J gave up 6 bases and V 9 bases, and 10 bases lay outside the gene matches. The CDR3 has 15 residues. In DNA form, the CDR3 reads TGCGCCACCACCATTACTAGCGGGGGGCTCAATGAGCAGTTCTTC. This codes for CATTITSGGLNEQFF. The full variable domain, with the rest looked up from reference TRBV5-1 and TRBJ2-1, is KAGVTQTPRYLIKTRGQQVTLSCSPISGHRSVSWYQQTPGQGLQFLFEYFSETQRNKGNFPGRFSGRQFSNSRSEMNVSTLELGDSALYLCATTITSGGLNEQFFGPGTRLTVL.